This T cell receptor (beta chain) emerged from a study of cytomegalovirus exposure and HLA in healthy donors. Across the whole study: In an earlier analysis, almost 120 million unique TCR beta sequences were found from some 200 million T cells.

Notes on this clone: The sample contains more than one DNA sequence encoding this CDR3.

Germline V gene data show CDR1 as SGHRS and CDR2 as YFSETQ. V lost 7 bases to trimming and J lost 0 bases, with 13 bases between them. The length of the CDR3 is 15 residues. With 60 Vbeta and 13 Jbeta primers, the PCR was carried out. This table comes from immunoSEQ multiplex PCR, and its TCRdb copy is limited to in-frame clones, with some not included. The sample includes some 200,000 clones, 75% to 90% of them seen just once. Specimen: PBMCs. The sequence was obtained from a woman aged 45-65 years in good health and CMV-seropositive. The chain uses TRBV5-1 and TRBJ1-4, with D perhaps matching TRBD1 (5 bases). The CDR3 is CASHQGTATNEKLFF. The CDR3, as DNA: TGCGCCAGCCACCAGGGTACTGCAACTAATGAAAAACTGTTTTTT.